This T cell receptor (beta chain) was captured in a study of technical replicates of blood from four donors. The repertoire was sequenced with immunoSEQ multiplex PCR; TCRdb's copy has only in-frame clones and lacks some. The sample holds around 84,000 clones, around 97% seen once. V was pared by 5 bases and J by 6 bases, with 3 bases of the junction left unmatched. The length of the CDR3 is 14 residues. Germline-derived CDR1 and CDR2 are MRHNA and SNTAGT. The clonotype comes from a human donor in good health. V usage is TRBV6-4 and J usage is TRBJ2-2; TRBD1 agrees at 10 bases. The sample comprised T cells isolated from PBMCs. CDR3: CASSRQGASGELFF. CDR3 nucleotides: TGTGCCAGCAGTAGACAGGGGGCTTCCGGGGAGCTGTTTTTT.